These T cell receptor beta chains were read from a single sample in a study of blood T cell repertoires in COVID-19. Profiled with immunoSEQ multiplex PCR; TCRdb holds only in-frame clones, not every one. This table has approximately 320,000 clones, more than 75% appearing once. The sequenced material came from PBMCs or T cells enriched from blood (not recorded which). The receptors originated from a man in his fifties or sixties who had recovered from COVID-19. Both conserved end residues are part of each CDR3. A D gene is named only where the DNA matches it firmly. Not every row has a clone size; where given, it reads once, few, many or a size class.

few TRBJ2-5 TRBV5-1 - TGCGCCAGCAGCTTGTTTCTTGGCCAGGGGGAGACCCAGTACTTC CASSLFLGQGETQYF
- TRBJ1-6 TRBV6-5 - TGTGCCAGCACCCTTAATGGAGTTTATAATTCACCCCTCCACTTT CASTLNGVYNSPLHF
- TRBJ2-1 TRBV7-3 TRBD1 TGTGCCAGCAGCTTGGGACAGGGTGCCCATGAGCAGTTCTTC CASSLGQGAHEQFF
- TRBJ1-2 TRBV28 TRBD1 TGTGCCAGCAGTGCGACAGGGACGGATGGCTACACCTTC CASSATGTDGYTF
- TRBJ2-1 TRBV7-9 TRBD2 TGTGCCAGCAGCTCAAAGATGAGGACTAGCGGGTACAATGAGCAGTTCTTC CASSSKMRTSGYNEQFF
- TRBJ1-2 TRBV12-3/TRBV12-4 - TGTGCCAGCAGCTTGGGAGGAGACTATGGCTACACCTTC CASSLGGDYGYTF
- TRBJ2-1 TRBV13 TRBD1 TGTGCCAGCAGCTTTGGGGACAGTTACAATGAGCAGTTCTTC CASSFGDSYNEQFF
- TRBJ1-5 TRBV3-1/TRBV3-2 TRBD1 TGTGCCAGCAGCCAAGGACAGGGTTACTCGGCCCAGCATTTT CASSQGQGYSAQHF
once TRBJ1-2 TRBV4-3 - TGCGCCAGCAGCCTATCCTGGGGCCAAGGGGACTATGGCTACACCTTC CASSLSWGQGDYGYTF
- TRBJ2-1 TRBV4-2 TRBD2 TGTGCCAGCAGCCCCATTAGCGGGAGGGGAACCTACAATGAGCAGTTCTTC CASSPISGRGTYNEQFF